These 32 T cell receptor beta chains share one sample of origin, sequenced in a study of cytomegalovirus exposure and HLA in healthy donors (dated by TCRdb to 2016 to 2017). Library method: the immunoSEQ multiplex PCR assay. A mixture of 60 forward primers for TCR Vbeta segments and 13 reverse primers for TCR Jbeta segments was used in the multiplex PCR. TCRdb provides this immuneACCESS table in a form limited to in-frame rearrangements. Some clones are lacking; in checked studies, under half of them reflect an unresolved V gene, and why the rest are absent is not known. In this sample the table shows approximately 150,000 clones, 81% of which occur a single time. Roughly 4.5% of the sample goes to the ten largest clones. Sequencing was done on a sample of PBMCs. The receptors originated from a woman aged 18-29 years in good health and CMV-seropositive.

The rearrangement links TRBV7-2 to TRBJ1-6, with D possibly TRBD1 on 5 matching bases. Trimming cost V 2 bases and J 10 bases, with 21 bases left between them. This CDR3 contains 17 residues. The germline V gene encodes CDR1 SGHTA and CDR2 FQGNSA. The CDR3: CASSLNGGSRVGSPLHF. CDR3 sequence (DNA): TGTGCCAGCAGCTTAAACGGAGGGAGCAGGGTGGGGTCACCCCTCCACTTT.

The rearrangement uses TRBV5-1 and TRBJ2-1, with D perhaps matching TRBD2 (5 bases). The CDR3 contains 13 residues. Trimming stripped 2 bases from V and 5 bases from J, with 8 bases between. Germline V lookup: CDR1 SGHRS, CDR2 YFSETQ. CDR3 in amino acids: CASSFRGDNEQFF. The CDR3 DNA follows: TGCGCCAGCAGCTTTCGGGGAGACAATGAGCAGTTCTTC.

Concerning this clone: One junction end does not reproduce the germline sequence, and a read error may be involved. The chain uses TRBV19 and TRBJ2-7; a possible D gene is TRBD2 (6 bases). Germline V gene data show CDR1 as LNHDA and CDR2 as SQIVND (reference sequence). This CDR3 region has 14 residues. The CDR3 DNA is TGTGCCAGTAATATAATGGGCAGGGAGGAGGAGCAGTACTTC. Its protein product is CASNIMGREEEQYF.

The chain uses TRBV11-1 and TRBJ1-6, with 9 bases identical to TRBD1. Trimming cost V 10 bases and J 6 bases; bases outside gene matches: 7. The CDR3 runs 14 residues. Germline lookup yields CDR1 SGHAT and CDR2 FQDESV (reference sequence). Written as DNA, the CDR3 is TGTGCCACGAAGGACAGGGGATCTAATTCACCCCTCCACTTT. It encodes CATKDRGSNSPLHF.

Written as DNA, the CDR3 is TGCGCCAGCAGCCACGTACAGGGGACGACTGAAGCTTTCTTT. Its protein is CASSHVQGTTEAFF. This chain uses TRBV4-3 with TRBJ1-1; 7 bases fit TRBD1. CDR1 is LGHNA, CDR2 YSLEER, per germline. The V gene end was trimmed by 3 bases and the J gene end by 5 bases; junction bases not matched to a gene: 6. CDR3 length equals 14 residues.

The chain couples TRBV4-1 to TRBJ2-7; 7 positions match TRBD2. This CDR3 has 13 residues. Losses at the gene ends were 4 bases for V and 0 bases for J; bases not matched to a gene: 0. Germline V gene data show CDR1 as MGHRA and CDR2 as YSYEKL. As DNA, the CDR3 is TGCGCCAGCAGCCGGACTAGCTCCTACGAGCAGTACTTC. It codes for CASSRTSSYEQYF.

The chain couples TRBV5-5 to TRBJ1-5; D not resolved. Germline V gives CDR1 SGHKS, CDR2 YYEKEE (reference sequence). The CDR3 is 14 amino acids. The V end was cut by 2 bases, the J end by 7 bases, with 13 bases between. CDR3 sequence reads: CASSFDGSNQPQHF. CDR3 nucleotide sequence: TGTGCCAGCAGCTTCGACGGGTCCAACCAGCCCCAGCATTTT.

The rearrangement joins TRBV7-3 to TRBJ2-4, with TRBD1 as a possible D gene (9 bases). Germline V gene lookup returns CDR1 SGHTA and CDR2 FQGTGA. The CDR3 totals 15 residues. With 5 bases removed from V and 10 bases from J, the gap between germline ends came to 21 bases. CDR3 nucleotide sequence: TGTGCCAGCAGCGCCGGGGGGGGACAGGGATTGATTCAGTACTTC. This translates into CASSAGGGQGLIQYF.

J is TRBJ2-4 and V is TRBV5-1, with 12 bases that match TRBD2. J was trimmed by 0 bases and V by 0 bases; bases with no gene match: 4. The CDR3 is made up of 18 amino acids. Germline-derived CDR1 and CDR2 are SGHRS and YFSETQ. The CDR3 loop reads CASSLVLAGGPAKNIQYF. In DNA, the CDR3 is TGCGCCAGCAGCTTGGTTCTAGCGGGGGGGCCAGCCAAAAACATTCAGTACTTC.

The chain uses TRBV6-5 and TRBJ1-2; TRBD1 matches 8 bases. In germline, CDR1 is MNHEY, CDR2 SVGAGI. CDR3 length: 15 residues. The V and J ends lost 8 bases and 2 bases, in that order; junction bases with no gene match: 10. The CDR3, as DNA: TGTGCCAGCGGCCGGGACAGGTCCAGCAACTATGGCTACACCTTC. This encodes CASGRDRSSNYGYTF.

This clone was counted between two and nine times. CDR3 region: CASSSHPPWALGGYTF. The CDR3 bases are TGTGCCAGCAGCTCCCACCCGCCGTGGGCTCTGGGTGGCTACACCTTC. The chain couples TRBV7-2 to TRBJ1-2; D is unclear. Per the germline V gene, CDR1 is SGHTA and CDR2 is FQGNSA. This CDR3 is built from 16 residues. The V and J ends lost 4 bases and 7 bases respectively, with 22 bases between them.

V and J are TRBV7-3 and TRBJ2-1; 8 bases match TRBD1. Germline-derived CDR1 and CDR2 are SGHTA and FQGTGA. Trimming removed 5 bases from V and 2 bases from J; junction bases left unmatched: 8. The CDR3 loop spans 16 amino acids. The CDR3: CASSRGTGRTYNEQFF. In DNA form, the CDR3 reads TGTGCCAGCAGCCGTGGGACAGGACGAACCTACAATGAGCAGTTCTTC.

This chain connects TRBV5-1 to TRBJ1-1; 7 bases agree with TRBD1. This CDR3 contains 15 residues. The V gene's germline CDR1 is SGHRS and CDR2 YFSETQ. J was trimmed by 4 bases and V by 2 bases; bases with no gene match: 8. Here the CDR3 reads CASSFTTAGGTEAFF. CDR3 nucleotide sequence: TGCGCCAGCAGCTTTACTACAGCAGGGGGCACTGAAGCTTTCTTT. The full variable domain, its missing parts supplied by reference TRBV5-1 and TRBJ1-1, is KAGVTQTPRYLIKTRGQQVTLSCSPISGHRSVSWYQQTPGQGLQFLFEYFSETQRNKGNFPGRFSGRQFSNSRSEMNVSTLELGDSALYLCASSFTTAGGTEAFFGQGTRLTVV.

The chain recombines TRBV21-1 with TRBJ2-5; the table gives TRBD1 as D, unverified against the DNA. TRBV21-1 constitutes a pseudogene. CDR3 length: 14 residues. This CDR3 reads CASSRPGQLETQYF. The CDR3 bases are TGTGCCAGCAGCAGACCGGGACAGTTAGAGACCCAGTACTTC.

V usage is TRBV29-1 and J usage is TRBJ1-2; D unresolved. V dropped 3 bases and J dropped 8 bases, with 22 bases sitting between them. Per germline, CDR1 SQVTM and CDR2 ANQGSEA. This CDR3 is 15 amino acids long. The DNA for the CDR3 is TGCAGCGTTGATATAGACCGTAGCCCTTACTCGGGCTACACCTTC. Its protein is CSVDIDRSPYSGYTF. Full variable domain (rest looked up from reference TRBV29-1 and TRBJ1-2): SAVISQKPSRDICQRGTSLTIQCQVDSQVTMMFWYRQQPGQSLTLIATANQGSEATYESGFVIDKFPISRPNLTFSTLTVSNMSPEDSSIYLCSVDIDRSPYSGYTFGSGTRLTVV.

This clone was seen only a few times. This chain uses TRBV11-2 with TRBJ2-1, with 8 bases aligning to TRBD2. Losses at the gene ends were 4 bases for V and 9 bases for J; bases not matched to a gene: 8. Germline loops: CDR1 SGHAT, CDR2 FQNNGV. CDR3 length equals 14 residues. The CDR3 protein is CASSSASGGREQFF. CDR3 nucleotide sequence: TGTGCCAGCAGCTCCGCGTCGGGGGGGCGTGAGCAGTTCTTC.

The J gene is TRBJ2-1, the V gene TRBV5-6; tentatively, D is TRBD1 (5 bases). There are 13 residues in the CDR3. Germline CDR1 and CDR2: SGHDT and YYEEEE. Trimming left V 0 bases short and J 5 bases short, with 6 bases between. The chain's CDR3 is CASSLDRNNEQFF. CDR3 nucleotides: TGTGCCAGCAGCTTGGACAGGAACAATGAGCAGTTCTTC.

As DNA, the CDR3 is TGTGCCACCGGGGACAGAGGATTTACCGGGGAGCTGTTTTTT. Encoded protein: CATGDRGFTGELFF. The chain recombines TRBV6-5 with TRBJ2-2; 7 positions agree with TRBD1. Germline-derived CDR1 and CDR2 are MNHEY and SVGAGI. The CDR3 spans 14 residues. Trimming removed 10 bases from V and 5 bases from J; junction bases left unmatched: 10.

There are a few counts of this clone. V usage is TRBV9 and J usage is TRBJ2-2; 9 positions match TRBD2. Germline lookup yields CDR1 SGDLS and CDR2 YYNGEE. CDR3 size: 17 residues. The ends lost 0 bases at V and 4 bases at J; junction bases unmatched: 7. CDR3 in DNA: TGTGCCAGCAGCGTAGCTTCGGAGCGGGGGGCCACCGGGGAGCTGTTTTTT. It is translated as CASSVASERGATGELFF.

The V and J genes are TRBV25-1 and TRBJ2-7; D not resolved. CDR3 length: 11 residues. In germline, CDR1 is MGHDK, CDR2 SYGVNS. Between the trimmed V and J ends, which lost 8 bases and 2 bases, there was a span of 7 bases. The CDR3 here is CASLGAYEQYF. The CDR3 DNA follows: TGTGCCAGCCTAGGCGCCTACGAGCAGTACTTC.

The CDR3 sequence is CASAPGDRTDTQYF. The CDR3 DNA follows: TGCGCCAGCGCCCCGGGGGATCGGACAGATACGCAGTATTTT. The V call is TRBV5-1, the J call TRBJ2-3; D is possibly TRBD2 (6 bases). V lost 7 bases and J lost 3, with 15 bases in between. CDR1 and CDR2 (germline): SGHRS, YFSETQ. The CDR3 totals 14 residues. Full variable domain (outside the CDR3, taken from reference TRBV5-1 and TRBJ2-3): KAGVTQTPRYLIKTRGQQVTLSCSPISGHRSVSWYQQTPGQGLQFLFEYFSETQRNKGNFPGRFSGRQFSNSRSEMNVSTLELGDSALYLCASAPGDRTDTQYFGPGTRLTVL.

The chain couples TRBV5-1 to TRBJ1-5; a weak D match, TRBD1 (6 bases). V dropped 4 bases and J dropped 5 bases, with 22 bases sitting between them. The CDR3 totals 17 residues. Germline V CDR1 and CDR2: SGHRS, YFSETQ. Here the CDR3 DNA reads TGCGCCAGCAGCATTGCCGTAACCACAGGGAAAGATCAGCCCCAGCATTTT. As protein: CASSIAVTTGKDQPQHF.

The CDR3 loop reads CASSLGLVRNEQYF. The CDR3 DNA follows: TGTGCCAGCAGCTTGGGGCTTGTCAGGAACGAGCAGTACTTC. The J gene is TRBJ2-7, the V gene TRBV5-6, with no clear D. V lost 0 bases and J 5 bases, leaving 12 bases between the germline ends. Germline V gives CDR1 SGHDT, CDR2 YYEEEE. The CDR3 totals 14 residues.

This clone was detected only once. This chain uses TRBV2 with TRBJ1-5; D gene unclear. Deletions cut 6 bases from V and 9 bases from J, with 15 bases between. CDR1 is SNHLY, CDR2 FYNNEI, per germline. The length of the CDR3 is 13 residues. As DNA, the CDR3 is TGTGCCAGCAGGACCGTGAGGGAGCTGCCCCAGCATTTT. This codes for CASRTVRELPQHF.

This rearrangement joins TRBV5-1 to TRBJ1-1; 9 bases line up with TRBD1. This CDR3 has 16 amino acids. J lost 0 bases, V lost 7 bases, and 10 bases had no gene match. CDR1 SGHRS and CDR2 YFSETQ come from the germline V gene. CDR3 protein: CASSWTGDLVNTEAFF. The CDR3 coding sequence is TGCGCCAGCTCCTGGACAGGGGATTTAGTGAACACTGAAGCTTTCTTT.

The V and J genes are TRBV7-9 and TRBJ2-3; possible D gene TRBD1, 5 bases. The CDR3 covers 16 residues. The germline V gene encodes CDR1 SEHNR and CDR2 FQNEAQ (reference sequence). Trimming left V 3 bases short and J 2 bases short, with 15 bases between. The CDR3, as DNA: TGTGCCAGCAGCTTCGGTCAGGGTAGAGCCACAGATACGCAGTATTTT. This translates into CASSFGQGRATDTQYF.

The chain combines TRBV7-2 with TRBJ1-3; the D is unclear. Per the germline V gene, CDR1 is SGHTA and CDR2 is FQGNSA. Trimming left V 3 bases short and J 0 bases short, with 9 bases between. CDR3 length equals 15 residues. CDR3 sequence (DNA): TGTGCCAGCAGCTTTTTCGCGGACTCTGGAAACACCATATATTTT. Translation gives CASSFFADSGNTIYF.

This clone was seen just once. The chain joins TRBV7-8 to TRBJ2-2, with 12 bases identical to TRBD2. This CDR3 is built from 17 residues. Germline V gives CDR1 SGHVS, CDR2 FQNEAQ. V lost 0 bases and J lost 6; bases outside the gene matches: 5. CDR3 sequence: CASSLAYPSGGAGELFF. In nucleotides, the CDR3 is TGTGCCAGCAGCTTAGCGTATCCTAGCGGGGGGGCCGGGGAGCTGTTTTTT.

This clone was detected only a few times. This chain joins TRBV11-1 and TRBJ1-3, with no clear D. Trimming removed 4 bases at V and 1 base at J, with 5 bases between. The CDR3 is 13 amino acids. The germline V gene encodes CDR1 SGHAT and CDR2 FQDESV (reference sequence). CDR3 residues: CASSYNSGNTIYF. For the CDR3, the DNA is TGTGCCAGCAGCTACAATTCTGGAAACACCATATATTTT.

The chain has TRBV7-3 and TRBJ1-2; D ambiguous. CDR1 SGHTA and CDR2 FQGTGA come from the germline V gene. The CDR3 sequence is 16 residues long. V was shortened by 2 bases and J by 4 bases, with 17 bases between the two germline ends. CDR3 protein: CASSLGGLGPLYGYTF. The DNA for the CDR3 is TGTGCCAGCAGCTTAGGAGGATTAGGGCCTCTCTATGGCTACACCTTC.

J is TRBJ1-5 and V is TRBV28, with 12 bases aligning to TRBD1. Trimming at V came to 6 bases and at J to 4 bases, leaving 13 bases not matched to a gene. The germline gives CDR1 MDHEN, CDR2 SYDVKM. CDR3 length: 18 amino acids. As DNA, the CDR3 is TGTGCCAGCAGCCGAGGGACAGGGGGCCGCGGGGGGAATCAGCCCCAGCATTTT. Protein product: CASSRGTGGRGGNQPQHF. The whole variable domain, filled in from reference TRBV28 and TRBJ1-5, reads DVKVTQSSRYLVKRTGEKVFLECVQDMDHENMFWYRQDPGLGLRLIYFSYDVKMKEKGDIPEGYSVSREKKERFSLILESASTNQTSMYLCASSRGTGGRGGNQPQHFGDGTRLSIL.

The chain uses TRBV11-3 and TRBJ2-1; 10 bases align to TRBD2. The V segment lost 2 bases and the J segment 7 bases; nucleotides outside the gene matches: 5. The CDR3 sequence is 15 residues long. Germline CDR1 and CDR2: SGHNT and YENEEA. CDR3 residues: CASSLQRGGGNEQFF. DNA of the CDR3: TGTGCCAGCAGCTTACAGCGGGGGGGCGGGAATGAGCAGTTCTTC.